One T cell receptor beta chain is described in this entry. This entry is derived from a study of blood T cell repertoires in COVID-19. Turning to the study itself: COVID-19 samples collected from the United States, Italy and Spain covered acute and convalescent phases.

The data were produced by immunoSEQ multiplex PCR, yet TCRdb's version contains in-frame clones alone and is incomplete. The table includes fewer than 650,000 clones, 85% to 90% detected once. This clonotype originated in a woman aged 50 to 60 with COVID-19, enrolled during active disease. Material: peripheral blood.

Written as DNA, the CDR3 is TGTGCCAGCAGTTACGATCCGACAGGCAGGAACACTGAAGCTTTCTTT. Translated, it gives CASSYDPTGRNTEAFF. The chain carries TRBV6-5 and TRBJ1-1; D might be TRBD1 (6 bases). Germline V CDR1 and CDR2: MNHEY, SVGAGI. The CDR3 totals 16 residues. V lost 2 bases, J lost 1 base, and 14 bases lay in between.